This T cell receptor beta chain was sequenced during a study of technical replicates of blood from several donors. Using immunoSEQ multiplex PCR, the repertoire was profiled, and TCRdb retains in-frame clones only, with some absent. The sample includes about 94,000 clones, about 96% of them seen just once. The CDR3 length is 14 residues. Between the trimmed V and J ends, which lost 5 bases and 8 bases, there was a span of 16 bases. Germline CDR1 reads MNHNY; CDR2 reads SVGAGI (reference sequence). Sequences were obtained from T cells isolated from PBMCs. The J gene is TRBJ2-4, the V gene TRBV6-6; D is unclear. This receptor was taken from a human donor in good health. In DNA form, the CDR3 reads TGTGCCAGCAGTCTCCCCTCTCCAAGAGACATTCAGTACTTC. It encodes CASSLPSPRDIQYF.